This TCR beta chain derives from a study of cytomegalovirus exposure and HLA in healthy donors. Study-wide findings and caveats: Later work found most CMV-associated TCR beta chains apparently HLA-restricted.

The germline V and J ends were trimmed by 0 bases and 2 bases, with 6 bases remaining between them. This CDR3 has 13 amino acids. Germline V CDR1 and CDR2: SGHNT, YYREEE (reference sequence). It was with 60 Vbeta and 13 Jbeta primers that the PCR ran. Only in-frame clones appear in the TCRdb table, and some are missing; sequencing was by immunoSEQ multiplex PCR. The sample holds roughly 89,000 clones; about 75% are singletons and the top ten take roughly 9.1%. This clone was seen a handful of times. The antigen is unknown. This receptor was taken from a man aged 25 to 40 in good health and CMV-seropositive. The material sequenced was PBMCs. The V and J genes are TRBV5-4 and TRBJ2-7, with D maybe TRBD2 (5 bases). CDR3 DNA: TGTGCCAGCAGCTTGGGAGGGACCTACGAGCAGTACTTC. Translated, it gives CASSLGGTYEQYF.